The 32 T cell receptor beta chains below all came from one sample that was sequenced in a study of HIV-infected children after antiretroviral therapy interruption. The TCR library was built from RNA with a 3' RACE protocol and unique molecular identifiers. One entry per CDR3 protein, called by TCRdb with MiXCR from the 3' RACE reads. This table has about 15,000 distinct CDR3 sequences, about 3.4% appearing once. Treatment specified: PENTA 11 planned treatment interruption arm or continuous ART arm. This specimen was CD45RO+ CD8+ T cells from PBMCs, pooled from several time points, taken from a donor given antiretroviral therapy, either interrupted or continuous. Noted subset: memory CD8+ CD45RO+ CD45RA- T cells. Every receptor here comes from a pool of human donors with HIV.

About this clonotype: Germline is not matched at one junction end, which may reflect a read error. The rearrangement joins TRBV4-1 to TRBJ2-7; 10 bases align to TRBD2. The CDR3 totals 18 residues. Per the germline V gene, CDR1 is MGHRA and CDR2 is YSYEKL. CDR3 protein: CASSQDIAGGSLNYEQHF. The CDR3 bases are TGCGCCAGCAGCCAAGATATAGCGGGGGGCTCCCTGAACTACGAGCAGCACTTC.

This clonotype was picked up many times. The chain carries TRBV10-3 and TRBJ2-2; D might be TRBD2 (6 bases). The CDR3 is 13 amino acids. Looked up from germline, CDR1 is ENHRY and CDR2 is SYGVKD. The V end was cut by 2 bases, the J end by 7 bases, with 8 bases between. The CDR3 nucleotides read TGTGCCATCAGTGAGAAGGGAGGCGGGGAGCTGTTTTTT. Translated: CAISEKGGGELFF.

The table lists this clonotype with many counts. The gene calls are TRBV27 and TRBJ2-7; 7 nucleotides line up with TRBD2. The ends lost 3 bases at V and 9 bases at J; junction bases unmatched: 8. Germline values: CDR1 MNHEY, CDR2 SMNVEV (reference sequence). The CDR3 sequence is 13 residues long. The CDR3 nucleotides are TGTGCCAGCAGTTTTGGTTTAGGGGAGGGGCAGTACTTC. It is translated as CASSFGLGEGQYF.

V and J are TRBV7-6 and TRBJ1-5; D is unresolved. Germline assignment: CDR1 SGHVS and CDR2 FNYEAQ. V was shortened by 5 bases and J by 2 bases, with 16 bases between the two germline ends. The CDR3 covers 16 residues. The CDR3 here is CASSLRRALGNQPQHF. CDR3 bases: TGTGCCAGCAGCCTAAGGCGGGCCTTAGGCAATCAGCCCCAGCATTTT.

Ten or more counts support this clonotype. The chain couples TRBV6-2 or TRBV6-3 to TRBJ2-1; the D gene could be TRBD1 or TRBD2 (5 bases each). The length of the CDR3 is 15 residues. Trimming took off 2 bases at V and 7 bases at J, with 15 bases between the two ends. Germline V gene data show CDR1 as MNHEY and CDR2 as SVGEGT. The CDR3: CASSYRTGTLNEQFF. The CDR3 DNA reads TGTGCCAGCAGTTACCGAACCGGGACCTTGAATGAGCAGTTCTTC.

This clonotype was found many times. V usage is TRBV28 and J usage is TRBJ2-7; TRBD1 or TRBD2 may be the D gene (5 bases each). This CDR3 contains 14 residues. Germline V gives CDR1 MDHEN, CDR2 SYDVKM. Between the trimmed V and J ends, which lost 4 bases and 3 bases, there was a span of 13 bases. The DNA for the CDR3 is TGTGCCAGCAGTTCCCGGGACCGAAGCTACGAGCAGTACTTC. This sequence encodes CASSSRDRSYEQYF.

The sample holds a few counts of this clonotype. This chain links TRBV11-1 with TRBJ2-4, with 8 nucleotides matching TRBD1. The CDR3 is 15 amino acids. Unmatched junction bases numbered 7, after V lost 2 bases and J lost 7 bases. Germline V gives CDR1 SGHAT, CDR2 FQDESV (reference sequence). Written as DNA, the CDR3 is TGTGCCAGCAGCTTAAGTTCGACAGGGGAGAACATTCAGTACTTC. As protein: CASSLSSTGENIQYF.

This clonotype was seen at least ten times. The chain links TRBV6-4 to TRBJ2-3; the match to TRBD1 covers 7 bases. V lost 6 bases and J lost 2; bases outside the gene matches: 5. The CDR3 is 14 amino acids. The germline gives CDR1 MRHNA, CDR2 SNTAGT. CDR3 sequence: CASSRQGDTDTQYF. As DNA, the CDR3 is TGTGCCAGCAGCAGACAGGGAGACACAGATACGCAGTATTTT.

This sequence joins TRBV4-1 and TRBJ2-1; 7 nucleotides line up with TRBD2. The CDR3 extends over 18 amino acids. Germline trimming cut 4 bases from V and 3 bases from J; bases unmatched to any gene: 15. Germline V lookup: CDR1 MGHRA, CDR2 YSYEKL. CDR3 sequence: CASSRKAPPSGFYNEQFF. CDR3 sequence (DNA): TGCGCCAGCAGCCGAAAAGCCCCACCTAGCGGTTTCTACAATGAGCAGTTCTTC.

At least ten counts were recorded for this clonotype. The V and J genes are TRBV5-6 and TRBJ1-1; D unclear. Trimming pared 4 bases from V and 0 bases from J, leaving 10 bases between. Looked up from germline, CDR1 is SGHDT and CDR2 is YYEEEE. The CDR3 length is 14 residues. The CDR3 reads CASSQQLVNTEAFF. CDR3 DNA: TGTGCCAGCAGCCAGCAACTGGTGAACACTGAAGCTTTCTTT.

The V and J genes are TRBV28 and TRBJ2-1, with D unclear. The CDR3 is made up of 15 amino acids. The ends were cut back, 2 bases at V and 15 bases at J, with 23 bases in the middle. CDR1 is MDHEN, CDR2 SYDVKM, per germline. CDR3 coding DNA: TGTGCCAGCAGTTTAGGAGCAGGTCGAGCTAAAATCCCGTTCTTC. The encoded protein is CASSLGAGRAKIPFF.

The rearrangement links TRBV5-1 to TRBJ2-1; no definite D call. The V gene lost 0 bases and the J gene lost 4 bases, with 5 bases spanning the gap. CDR1 is SGHRS, CDR2 YFSETQ, per germline. The CDR3 sequence is 13 residues long. The chain's CDR3 is CASSLEAYNEQFF. CDR3 DNA sequence: TGCGCCAGCAGCTTGGAAGCATACAATGAGCAGTTCTTC.

This clonotype has a handful of counts. The V and J genes are TRBV6-1 and TRBJ2-2; no definite D call. The ends were cut back, 1 base at V and 2 bases at J, with 11 bases in the middle. This CDR3 is 16 amino acids long. The germline gives CDR1 MNHNS, CDR2 SASEGT. The CDR3 region is CASSEEATPNTGELFF. The CDR3, as DNA: TGTGCCAGCAGTGAAGAAGCGACACCAAACACCGGGGAGCTGTTTTTT.

The table lists this clonotype with many counts. J is TRBJ1-2 and V is TRBV12-3 or TRBV12-4; 9 bases map to TRBD1. The CDR3 spans 18 residues. Unmatched junction bases numbered 15, after V lost 3 bases and J lost 4 bases. The CDR3 sequence is CASSLVPDRGITPYGYTF. In DNA form, the CDR3 reads TGTGCCAGCAGTTTGGTACCGGACAGGGGAATAACCCCCTATGGCTACACCTTC.

This clonotype showed up many times. This chain links TRBV5-6 with TRBJ2-3, with 10 positions matching TRBD1. J gave up 1 base and V 5 bases, and 13 bases lay outside the gene matches. CDR3 length equals 18 residues. Germline loops: CDR1 SGHDT, CDR2 YYEEEE. The CDR3 loop is CASRPGTGVFYRTDTQYF. The CDR3 DNA reads TGTGCCAGCAGACCCGGGACAGGGGTATTTTATCGCACAGATACGCAGTATTTT.

This clonotype was observed many times. Here the CDR3 reads CATSRAGTGGRDEQFF. In DNA, the CDR3 is TGTGCCACCAGCAGGGCCGGGACAGGGGGCCGGGATGAGCAGTTCTTC. The chain couples TRBV15 to TRBJ2-1; 12 bases fit TRBD1. V was pared by 3 bases and J by 8 bases, with 8 bases of the junction left unmatched. Germline CDR1 is LNHNV and CDR2 is YYDKDF (reference sequence). CDR3 length: 16 amino acids.

In its sample, this clonotype was seen many times. The chain is built from TRBV23-1 and TRBJ2-3; D is undetermined. TRBV23-1 is an ORF for which the function is uncertain. The V gene lost 6 bases and the J gene lost 10 bases, with 5 bases spanning the gap. This CDR3 is 9 amino acids long. DNA of the CDR3: TGCGCCAGCAGATCGTCGCAGTATTTT. This sequence encodes CASRSSQYF.

In the case of this clonotype: Given a much more abundant clone one base away, this may be a read error. The CDR3 here is CVSSLANRGQETQYF. DNA of the CDR3: TGTGTCAGCAGCTTAGCCAACAGGGGGCAAGAGACCCAGTACTTC. The J gene is TRBJ2-5, the V gene TRBV7-6; 8 bases align to TRBD1. The CDR3 spans 15 residues. The germline CDR1 and CDR2 sequences are SGHVS and FNYEAQ.

This clonotype was recorded many times. The rearrangement links TRBV12-2 to TRBJ2-7. TRBV12-2 is classified as a pseudogene. CDR3 length: 14 amino acids. The DNA of the CDR3 is TGTGCAAGTCGCTTAGGAAGTCAGAACTACGAGCAGTACTTC. Translated: CASRLGSQNYEQYF.

There are many counts of this clonotype. The V gene is TRBV6-1, the J gene TRBJ1-5; D is unclear. V lost 0 bases and J 6 bases, leaving 6 bases between the germline ends. Germline CDR1 reads MNHNS; CDR2 reads SASEGT. CDR3 length: 13 amino acids. The CDR3, as DNA: TGTGCCAGCAGTGAAGCGGAGACTCAGCCCCAGCATTTT. The encoded protein is CASSEAETQPQHF.

This clonotype has only a few counts. V gene TRBV4-2 combines with J gene TRBJ2-7; 12 bases agree with TRBD2. The V gene's germline CDR1 is LGHNA and CDR2 YNFKEQ. V lost 0 bases and J lost 3; bases outside the gene matches: 0. This CDR3 is 15 amino acids long. This CDR3 is CASSQETSGSYEQYF. The CDR3 DNA is TGTGCCAGCAGCCAAGAGACTAGCGGGAGCTACGAGCAGTACTTC.

A few counts support this clonotype. The chain uses TRBV4-3 and TRBJ1-1, with D perhaps matching TRBD1 (5 bases). The V end was cut by 3 bases, the J end by 2 bases, with 19 bases between. CDR3 length equals 17 residues. The germline gives CDR1 LGHNA, CDR2 YSLEER. CDR3: CASSHHPRGEGNTEAFF. CDR3 coding DNA: TGCGCCAGCAGCCACCACCCGCGAGGGGAGGGTAACACTGAAGCTTTCTTT.

This clonotype was counted ten times or more. The V call is TRBV6-6, the J call TRBJ1-5; 8 nucleotides match TRBD1. The length of the CDR3 is 20 residues. V shed 7 bases and J 2 bases; nucleotides not matched to a gene: 22. CDR1 MNHNY and CDR2 SVGAGI come from the germline V gene (reference sequence). CDR3 sequence (DNA): TGTGCCAGCACCTTTACGTCAGACAGGGGCCACAGGTCGGGCAATCAGCCCCAGCATTTT. Translated: CASTFTSDRGHRSGNQPQHF.

The chain has TRBV12-3 or TRBV12-4 and TRBJ2-7, with a tentative D call TRBD1 (5 bases). The CDR3 consists of 14 residues. V shed 4 bases and J shed 2 bases, with 12 bases lying between them. CDR3 in DNA: TGTGCCAGCAGTTGCCTGGACACCCCCTACGAGCAGTACTTC. As protein: CASSCLDTPYEQYF.

V usage is TRBV5-8 and J usage is TRBJ1-6; D remains unclear. The germline V gene encodes CDR1 SGHTS and CDR2 YDEGEE. This CDR3 is 14 amino acids long. Trimming left V 1 base short and J 8 bases short, with 10 bases between. The CDR3 nucleotides are TGTGCCAGCAGCTTGTTGGACTCGGATTCACCCCTCCACTTT. Its protein product is CASSLLDSDSPLHF.

By share, this clonotype counts as large. The V gene is TRBV9, the J gene TRBJ2-7; weak D call: TRBD1 (6 bases). The CDR3 loop spans 16 amino acids. V lost 0 bases to trimming and J lost 3 bases, with 16 bases between them. The germline gives CDR1 SGDLS, CDR2 YYNGEE. The CDR3 coding sequence is TGTGCCAGCAGCGTAGGATCCAGGACAGACCACTACGAGCAGTACTTC. Residues: CASSVGSRTDHYEQYF.

This clonotype was seen many times. The chain carries TRBV7-9 and TRBJ2-7; D is possibly TRBD2 (6 bases). CDR1 is SEHNR, CDR2 FQNEAQ, per germline (reference sequence). The CDR3 has 16 residues. V was clipped by 8 bases and J by 7 bases, with 27 bases between them. The chain's CDR3 is CASLLGSGTDTFEQYF. DNA of the CDR3: TGTGCCAGCCTACTCGGATCCGGGACTGATACCTTTGAGCAGTACTTC. The variable domain in full, completed from reference TRBV7-9 and TRBJ2-7, reads DTGVSQNPRHKITKRGQNVTFRCDPISEHNRLYWYRQTLGQGPEFLTYFQNEAQLEKSRLLSDRFSAERPKGSFSTLEIQRTEQGDSAMYLCASLLGSGTDTFEQYFGPGTRLTVT.

This clonotype came up many times. J is TRBJ2-1 and V is TRBV19, with 8 positions matching TRBD1. J gave up 3 bases and V 5 bases, and 9 bases lay outside the gene matches. CDR1 and CDR2 from the germline V gene are LNHDA and SQIVND (reference sequence). The CDR3 contains 16 residues. CDR3 in amino acids: CASSGPRTGFYNEQFF. The DNA of the CDR3 is TGTGCCAGTAGTGGCCCGAGGACAGGGTTCTACAATGAGCAGTTCTTC.

This clonotype was counted many times. The chain uses TRBV5-6 and TRBJ2-7; TRBD1 matches at 9 bases. The CDR3 consists of 14 residues. V lost 6 bases to trimming and J lost 3 bases; unmatched junction nucleotides: 7. Per the germline V gene, CDR1 is SGHDT and CDR2 is YYEEEE. CDR3 amino acids: CASTLGTGYYEQYF. In DNA, the CDR3 is TGTGCCAGCACACTCGGGACAGGGTACTACGAGCAGTACTTC.

In this sample, this clonotype turned up many times. The chain has TRBV11-2 and TRBJ2-5; D tentatively reads TRBD1 or TRBD2 (5 bases each). Germline V gives CDR1 SGHAT, CDR2 FQNNGV. V was cut by 0 bases and J by 1 base, with 15 bases left in between. This CDR3 is 17 amino acids long. The CDR3: CASSLEVQGRSQETQYF. The CDR3 nucleotides are TGTGCCAGCAGCTTAGAGGTCCAGGGACGGAGCCAAGAGACCCAGTACTTC.

This sequence joins TRBV4-1 and TRBJ1-2, with D possibly matching TRBD1 (5 bases). V dropped 1 base and J dropped 7 bases, with 16 bases sitting between them. CDR1 is MGHRA, CDR2 YSYEKL, per germline. CDR3 size: 15 residues. CDR3: CASSQGRRGFGGYTF. The CDR3 bases are TGCGCCAGCAGCCAAGGTCGTCGGGGGTTCGGTGGCTACACCTTC.

This clonotype was picked up many times. The chain recombines TRBV21-1 with TRBJ1-4. TRBV21-1 is an annotated pseudogene. The CDR3 consists of 13 residues. CDR3 bases: TGTGCCAGCAGCAAAGTCTGGTTTAGAAAACTGTTTTTT. Protein product: CASSKVWFRKLFF.